The present T cell receptor (beta chain) was sequenced within a study of prognosis after radiotherapy for stage I lung cancer. Study context: The patient group consisted of some twelve men and 6 women whose ages spanned 53 to 84, median around 74 years. The study recorded squamous cell carcinoma in seven patients and adenocarcinoma in about a dozen. Radiotherapy: SBRT, 3 to 5 fractions, biologically effective dose at least 100 Gy.

This clonotype was recorded a few times. No antigen is known for it. Whole-study results and caveats: Some patients went on to develop distant metastases. Their Shannon entropy after stereotactic body radiation therapy was lower, and its change from baseline was also lower.

Amplicons of TCR beta CDR3 were generated from genomic DNA by two-round multiplex PCR. Initially, in first-round PCR, primers specific to each TRBV and TRBJ gene were used. TCRdb re-called the multiplex PCR reads with MiXCR, one entry per CDR3 protein. The data show over 12,000 distinct CDR3 sequences, roughly a quarter seen once. Germline CDR1 is DFQATT and CDR2 is SNEGSKA (reference sequence). There are 12 residues in the CDR3. This chain joins TRBV20-1 and TRBJ2-7, with D unclear. The receptor was isolated from a donor aged 50 or older with non-small cell lung cancer. Sequences were derived from PBMCs, sampled before or after stereotactic body radiation therapy (not recorded which). CDR3 in DNA: TGCAGAGCTGGTCAGAATACCTACGAGCAGTACTTC. It codes for CRAGQNTYEQYF.